The following is a T cell receptor (beta chain) sequence with its context. The target antigen is unknown. Only in-frame clones appear in the TCRdb table, and some are missing; sequencing was by immunoSEQ multiplex PCR. The sample includes about 27,000 clones, around three quarters of them seen just once. The sample originates from a study of PD-1 blockade in classical Hodgkin lymphoma. Study findings and constraints: Later analyses included only patients treated at least 1 year post-ASCT. Similar baseline diversity was found in complete responders and newly diagnosed patients.

Regarding time point: cycle 4 day 1 (C4D1), after 6 weeks of nivolumab. Patients all relapsed after autologous stem cell transplantation, and there was variation in brentuximab vedotin exposure. Under best response, outcomes were complete response, partial response or progressive disease. After removal of 1 base from V and 2 bases from J, the junction contained 3 bases not matched to a gene. Germline V CDR1 and CDR2: SGHTA, FQGNSA. The CDR3 is 15 residues long. This chain uses TRBV7-2 with TRBJ2-7; 9 nucleotides match TRBD1. The source was peripheral blood mononuclear cells (PBMCs), collected before the fourth cycle of nivolumab. The source is a human donor with classical Hodgkin lymphoma. As DNA, the CDR3 is TGTGCCAGCAGCTTAGAGGGACAGGGAGCCTACGAGCAGTACTTC. Its protein product is CASSLEGQGAYEQYF. Full variable domain (outside the CDR3, taken from reference TRBV7-2 and TRBJ2-7): GAGVSQSPSNKVTEKGKDVELRCDPISGHTALYWYRQSLGQGLEFLIYFQGNSAPDKSGLPSDRFSAERTGGSVSTLTIQRTQQEDSAVYLCASSLEGQGAYEQYFGPGTRLTVT.